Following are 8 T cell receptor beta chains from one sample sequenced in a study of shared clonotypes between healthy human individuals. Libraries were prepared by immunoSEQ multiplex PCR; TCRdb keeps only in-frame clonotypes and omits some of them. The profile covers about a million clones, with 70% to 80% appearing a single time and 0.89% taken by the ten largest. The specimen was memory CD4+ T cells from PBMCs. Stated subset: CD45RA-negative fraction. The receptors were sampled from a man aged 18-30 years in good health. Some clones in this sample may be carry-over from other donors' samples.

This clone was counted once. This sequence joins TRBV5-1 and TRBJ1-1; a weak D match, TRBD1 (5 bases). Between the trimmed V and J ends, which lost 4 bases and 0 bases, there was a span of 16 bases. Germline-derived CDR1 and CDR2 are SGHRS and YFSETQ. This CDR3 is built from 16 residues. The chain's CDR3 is CASSPYQGEVNTEAFF. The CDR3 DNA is TGCGCCAGCAGCCCATATCAGGGTGAGGTGAACACTGAAGCTTTCTTT.

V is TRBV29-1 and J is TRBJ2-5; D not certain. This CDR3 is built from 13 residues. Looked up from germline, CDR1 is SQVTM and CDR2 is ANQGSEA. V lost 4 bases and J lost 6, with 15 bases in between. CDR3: CSVGSKLAKTQYF. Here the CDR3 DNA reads TGCAGCGTTGGGTCTAAACTTGCTAAGACCCAGTACTTC.

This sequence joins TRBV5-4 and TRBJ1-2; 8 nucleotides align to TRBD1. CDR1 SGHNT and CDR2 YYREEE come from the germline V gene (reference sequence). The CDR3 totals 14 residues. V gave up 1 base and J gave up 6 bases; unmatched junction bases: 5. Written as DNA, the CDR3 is TGTGCCAGCAGCTTGTGGCAGGGGGCGAATGGCTACACCTTC. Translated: CASSLWQGANGYTF.

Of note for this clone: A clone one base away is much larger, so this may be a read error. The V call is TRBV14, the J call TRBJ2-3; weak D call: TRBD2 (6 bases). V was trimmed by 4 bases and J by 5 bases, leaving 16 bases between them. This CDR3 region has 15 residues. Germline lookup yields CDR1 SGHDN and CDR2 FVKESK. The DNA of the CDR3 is TGTGCCAGCAGCCTACGGGGGACGATGGGAGATACGCAGTATTTT. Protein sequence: CASSLRGTMGDTQYF.

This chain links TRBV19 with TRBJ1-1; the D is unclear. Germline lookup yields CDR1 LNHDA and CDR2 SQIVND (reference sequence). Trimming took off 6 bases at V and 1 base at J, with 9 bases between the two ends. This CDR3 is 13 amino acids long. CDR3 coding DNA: TGTGCCAGTAGGACACAGAGGAACACTGAAGCTTTCTTT. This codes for CASRTQRNTEAFF.

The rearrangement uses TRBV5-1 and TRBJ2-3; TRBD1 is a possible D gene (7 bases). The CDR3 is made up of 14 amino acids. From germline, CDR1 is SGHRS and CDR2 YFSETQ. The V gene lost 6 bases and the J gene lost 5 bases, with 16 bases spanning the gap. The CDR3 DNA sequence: TGCGCCAGCACCCGGACAGGAGGGGGAGATACGCAGTATTTT. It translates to CASTRTGGGDTQYF.

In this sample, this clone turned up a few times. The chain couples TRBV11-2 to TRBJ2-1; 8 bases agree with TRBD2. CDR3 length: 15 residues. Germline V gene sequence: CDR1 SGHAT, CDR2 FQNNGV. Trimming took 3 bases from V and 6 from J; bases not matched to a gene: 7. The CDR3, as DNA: TGTGCCAGCAGCTTTGACGGGAGGGCCGGCAATGAGCAGTTCTTC. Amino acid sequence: CASSFDGRAGNEQFF. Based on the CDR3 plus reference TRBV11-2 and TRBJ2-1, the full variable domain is EAGVAQSPRYKIIEKRQSVAFWCNPISGHATLYWYQQILGQGPKLLIQFQNNGVVDDSQLPKDRFSAERLKGVDSTLKIQPAKLEDSAVYLCASSFDGRAGNEQFFGPGTRLTVL.

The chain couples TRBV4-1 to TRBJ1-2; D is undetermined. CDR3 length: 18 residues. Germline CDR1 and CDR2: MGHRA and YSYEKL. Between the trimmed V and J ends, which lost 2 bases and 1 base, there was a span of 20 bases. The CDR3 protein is CASSQRTGGRALNYGYTF. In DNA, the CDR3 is TGCGCCAGCAGCCAAAGGACGGGAGGACGGGCCCTTAACTATGGCTACACCTTC.